Presented here are 4 T cell receptor beta chains from one specimen sequenced in a study of T cells after posttransplantation cyclophosphamide. Cyclophosphamide on days +3 and +4 followed busulfan-fludarabine conditioning and a marrow graft. Profiled with immunoSEQ multiplex PCR; TCRdb holds only in-frame clones, not every one. The sample includes around 12,000 clones, none of them occurring once. Material: PBMCs, obtained after allogeneic stem cell transplant with posttransplant cyclophosphamide. The receptor set was obtained from a female patient aged 40 to 50 who received an allogeneic stem cell transplant from an unrelated donor, was CMV-positive, and had acute GVHD only. Some of the T cells might come from the graft donor.

Details on this clone: Relative to the germline gene, one junction end is altered; a read error may explain this. The CDR3 sequence: CASSLGATGYTDTQYF. CDR3 bases: TGTGCCAGCAGCTTAGGGGCGACAGGGTACACAGATACGCAGTATTTC. This chain uses TRBV7-9 with TRBJ2-3; 7 bases are a match to TRBD1. The germline CDR1 and CDR2 sequences are SEHNR and FQNEAQ (reference sequence). This CDR3 spans 16 amino acids.

This clone was seen many times. The chain uses TRBV6-5 and TRBJ1-1; TRBD1 matches at 7 bases. Germline trimming cut 6 bases from V and 1 base from J; bases unmatched to any gene: 2. Germline CDR1 and CDR2: MNHEY and SVGAGI. The CDR3 sequence is 13 residues long. DNA of the CDR3: TGTGCCAGCAGGAGACAGGGGAACACTGAAGCTTTCTTT. Amino acid sequence: CASRRQGNTEAFF.

This clone was seen ten or more times. This sequence joins TRBV5-4 and TRBJ1-1; D is unclear. V was cut by 1 base and J by 4 bases, with 11 bases left in between. CDR3 length equals 14 residues. Germline V gives CDR1 SGHNT, CDR2 YYREEE (reference sequence). The CDR3 spells CASSLLEGRTEAFF. The CDR3 nucleotides read TGTGCCAGCAGCTTGCTTGAGGGCCGCACTGAAGCTTTCTTT.

In its sample, this clone was seen many times. The chain links TRBV7-2 to TRBJ2-7, with D maybe TRBD2 (7 bases). Germline V gene data show CDR1 as SGHTA and CDR2 as FQGNSA. The germline V and J ends were trimmed by 5 bases and 0 bases, with 11 bases remaining between them. The CDR3 loop spans 14 amino acids. The CDR3 bases are TGTGCCAGCAGCCGAGGGGGGGGCTCCTACGAGCAGTACGTC. Its translation: CASSRGGGSYEQYV.